This TCR beta chain appears in the sequencing data of a study of beta chain features in type 1 diabetes. Study-wide results and caveats: TCRB CDR3s from Type 1 diabetes patients were moderately but significantly shorter in all four CD4+ subsets. PCR might show a preference for shorter templates, equally across patients and controls. The study found fewer insertions and more deletions at VDJ junctions in type 1 diabetes patients.

Sequencing targeted expressed TCRB transcripts, as all isolated RNA had been reverse transcribed. Assay used: immunoSEQ multiplex PCR; TCRdb lists only in-frame clones, some missing. The sample includes tens of thousands of clones, under 75% of them seen just once. Worth noting for this clone: The antigen remains unidentified.

Sampling consisted of one heparinised blood draw per donor, averaging around 120 mL. There are 14 residues in the CDR3. Germline-derived CDR1 and CDR2 are LNHDA and SQIVND (reference sequence). The trim removed 5 bases at V and 6 bases at J, leaving 6 bases unmatched. The sequenced sample consisted of Tregs from blood. The sequence derives from a young man with type 1 diabetes. The rearrangement joins TRBV19 to TRBJ2-1; TRBD2 matches at 8 bases. Here the CDR3 DNA reads TGTGCCAGTAGTTCGCGGCGGGGGGCCAATGAGCAGTTCTTC. Amino acids: CASSSRRGANEQFF. The full variable domain, rest sourced from reference TRBV19 and TRBJ2-1, is DGGITQSPKYLFRKEGQNVTLSCEQNLNHDAMYWYRQDPGQGLRLIYYSQIVNDFQKGDIAEGYSVSREKKESFPLTVTSAQKNPTAFYLCASSSRRGANEQFFGPGTRLTVL.